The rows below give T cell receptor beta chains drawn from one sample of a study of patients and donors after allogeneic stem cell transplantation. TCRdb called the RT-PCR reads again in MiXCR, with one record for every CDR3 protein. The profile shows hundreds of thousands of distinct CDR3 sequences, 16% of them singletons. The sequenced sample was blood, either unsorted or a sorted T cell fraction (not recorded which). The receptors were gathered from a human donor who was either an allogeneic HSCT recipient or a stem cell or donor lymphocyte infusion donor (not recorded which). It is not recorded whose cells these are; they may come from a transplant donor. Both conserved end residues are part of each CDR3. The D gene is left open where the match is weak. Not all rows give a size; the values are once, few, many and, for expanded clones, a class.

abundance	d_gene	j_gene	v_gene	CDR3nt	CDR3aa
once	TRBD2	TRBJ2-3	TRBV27	TGTGCCAGCAGTTTAGTTGGCGGGAGTTTGACAGATACGCAGTATTTT	CASSLVGGSLTDTQYF
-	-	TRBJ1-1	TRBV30	TGTGCCTGGAGTCGGGGGGGCCAAGCTTTCTTT	CAWSRGGQAFF
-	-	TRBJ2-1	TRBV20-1	TGCAGCGTCGACTTTTATCAGTTCTTC	CSVDFYQFF
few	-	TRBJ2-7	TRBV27	TGTGCCAGCAGTCCCGTCGGGCGCCCGGTCTCCTACGAGCAGTACTTC	CASSPVGRPVSYEQYF
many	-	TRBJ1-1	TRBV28	TGTGCCAGCAGTTTTTTAATGAACACTGAAGCTTTCTTT	CASSFLMNTEAFF
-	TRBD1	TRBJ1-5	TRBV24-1	TGTGCCACCAGTGACCCAGGACAGGGAGAGGGTCAGCCCCAGCATTTT	CATSDPGQGEGQPQHF
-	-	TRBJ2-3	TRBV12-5	TGTGCTAGTGGTTACGGGACACCACCTAGCACAGATACGCAGTATTTT	CASGYGTPPSTDTQYF
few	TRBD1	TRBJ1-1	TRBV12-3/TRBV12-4	TGTGCCAGCAGCTCCTTATTGACGGGACAGGACACTGAAGCTTTCTTT	CASSSLLTGQDTEAFF
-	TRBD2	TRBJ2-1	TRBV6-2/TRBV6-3	TGTGCCAGCGCGGTTGCTAGCGGGGGCTACAATGAGCAGTTCTTC	CASAVASGGYNEQFF
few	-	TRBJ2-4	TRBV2	TGTGCCAGCATCAAGATCGACAACATTCAGTACTTC	CASIKIDNIQYF
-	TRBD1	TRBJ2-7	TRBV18	TGTGCCAGCTCAAGCTTCTACAGGGGGGCAACGTACGAGCAGTACTTC	CASSSFYRGATYEQYF
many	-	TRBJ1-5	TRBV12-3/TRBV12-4	TGTGCCAGCAGGAGGGGGGTGGGGAATCAGCCCCAGCATTTT	CASRRGVGNQPQHF
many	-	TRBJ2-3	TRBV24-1	TGTGCCACCAGTGAAACTTGGGATACGCAGTATTTT	CATSETWDTQYF
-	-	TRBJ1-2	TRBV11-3	TGTGCCAGCAGCCAAGACACAGGGAAAACCTTC	CASSQDTGKTF
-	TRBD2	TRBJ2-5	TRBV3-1	TGTGCCAGCAGCCAAGATCAGTTTGTGGCTAGCGGGGCACAAGAGACCCAGTACTTC	CASSQDQFVASGAQETQYF
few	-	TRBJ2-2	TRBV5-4	TGTGCCAGCAGCTTGTCTGGCCTGCTGTTTTTT	CASSLSGLLFF
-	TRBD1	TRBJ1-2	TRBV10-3	TGTGCCATCAGTGACCTCGGACAGGGGAATGGCTACACCTTC	CAISDLGQGNGYTF
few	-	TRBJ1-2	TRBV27	TGTGCCAGCTCTGGGGGGGCATATGGCTACACCTTC	CASSGGAYGYTF
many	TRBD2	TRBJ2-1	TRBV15	TGTGCCACCAGCAGAGATATAGCGGGACTAAAGAGCTCCTACAATGAGCAGTTCTTC	CATSRDIAGLKSSYNEQFF
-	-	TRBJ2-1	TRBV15	TGTGCCACCAGCAGAGATCTCGCTAGGGGGGCCTACAATGAGCAGTTCTTC	CATSRDLARGAYNEQFF
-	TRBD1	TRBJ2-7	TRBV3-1	TGTGCCAGCAGCCTGGGACAGGCAACCTACGAGCAGTACTTC	CASSLGQATYEQYF
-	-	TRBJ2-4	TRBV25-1	TGTGCCAGCAGCCGGGACACAGCTACCAAAAACATTCAGTACTTC	CASSRDTATKNIQYF
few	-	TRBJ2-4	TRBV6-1	TGTGCCAGCAAATCCCCCCCCAGGGACATTCAGTACTTC	CASKSPPRDIQYF
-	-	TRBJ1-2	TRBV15	TGTGCCACCTCTAATGTCCCTAACTATGGCTACACCTTC	CATSNVPNYGYTF
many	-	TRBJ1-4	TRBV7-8	TGTGCCAGCAGCCCGCGGAACACAGGGTATTCGGATGAAAAACTGTTTTTT	CASSPRNTGYSDEKLFF
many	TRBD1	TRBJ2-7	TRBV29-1	TGCAGCGTCAAACAGGGGTCGGGCTACGAGCAGTACTTC	CSVKQGSGYEQYF
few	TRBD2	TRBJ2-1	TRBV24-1	TGTGCCACCAGCCTTAGCGGGCCTGCCTACAATGAGCAGTTCTTC	CATSLSGPAYNEQFF
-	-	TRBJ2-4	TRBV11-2	TGTGCCAGCAGCTCGAGGGGGGGAGCCAAAAACATTCAGTACTTC	CASSSRGGAKNIQYF
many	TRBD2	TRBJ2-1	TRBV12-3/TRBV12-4	TGTGCCAGCAGTTTTCAGGCTAGCGGGACCTCGGGTGAGCAGTTCTTC	CASSFQASGTSGEQFF
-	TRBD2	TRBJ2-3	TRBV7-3	TGTGCCAGCAGCTTCGCGGGGGAACTGGATACGCAGTATTTT	CASSFAGELDTQYF
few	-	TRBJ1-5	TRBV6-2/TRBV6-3	TGTGCCAGCAGTTACCGGACTAGAAGCAATCAGCCCCAGCATTTT	CASSYRTRSNQPQHF